The T cell receptor (beta chain) under discussion was sequenced for a study of T cells in Graves' hyperthyroidism and ophthalmopathy. Study-wide background: The blood sample was taken at first diagnosis, before treatment began. General observations from the study: Among thyroid clonotypes expanded above 0.001, most also appeared in blood.

Amplification targeted TCR beta CDR3 regions from RNA transcripts. HTBI primers were used for first-round RT-PCR of the TCR CDR3. A single record per CDR3 protein comes from TCRdb applying MiXCR to the multiplex PCR reads. The top ten clones hold approximately 12% of a sample with about 600,000 distinct CDR3 sequences, roughly 15% of them seen once. V was pared by 0 bases and J by 0 bases, with 15 bases between. The length of the CDR3 is 17 residues. Germline CDR1 is SGHTA and CDR2 is FQGNSA. This clonotype was detected a few times. The target antigen is unknown. Lactation, pregnancy, other autoimmune disease or uncontrolled infection led to exclusion of patients. This sample holds PBMCs from about 10 ml fresh peripheral blood.

Sample: blood. The V call is TRBV7-2, the J call TRBJ2-7; either TRBD1 or TRBD2 may fit D (6 bases each). The TCR was taken from a woman aged 45-65 years with Graves' ophthalmopathy. As DNA, the CDR3 is TGTGCCAGCAGCTTAGCGCCGGGGGCTAGCGCCTCCTACGAGCAGTACTTC. Translating gives CASSLAPGASASYEQYF.